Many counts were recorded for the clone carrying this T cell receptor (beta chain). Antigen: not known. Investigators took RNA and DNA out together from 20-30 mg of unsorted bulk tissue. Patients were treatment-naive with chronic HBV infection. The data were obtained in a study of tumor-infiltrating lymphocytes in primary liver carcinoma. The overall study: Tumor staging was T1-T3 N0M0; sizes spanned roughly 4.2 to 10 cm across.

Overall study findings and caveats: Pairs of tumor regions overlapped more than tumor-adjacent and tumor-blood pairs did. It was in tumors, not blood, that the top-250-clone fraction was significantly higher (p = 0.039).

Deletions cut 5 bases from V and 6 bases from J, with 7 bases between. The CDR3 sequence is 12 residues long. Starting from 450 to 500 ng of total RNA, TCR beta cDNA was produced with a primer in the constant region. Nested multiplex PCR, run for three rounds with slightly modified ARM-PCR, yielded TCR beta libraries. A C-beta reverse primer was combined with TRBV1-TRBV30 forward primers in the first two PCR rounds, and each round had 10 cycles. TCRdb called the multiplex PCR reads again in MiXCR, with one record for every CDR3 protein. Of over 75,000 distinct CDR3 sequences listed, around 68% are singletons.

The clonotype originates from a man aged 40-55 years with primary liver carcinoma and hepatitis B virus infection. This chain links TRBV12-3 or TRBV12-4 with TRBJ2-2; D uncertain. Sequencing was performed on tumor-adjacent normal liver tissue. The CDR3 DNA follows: TGTGCCAGCAGTCGTAGGCCCGGGGAGCTGTTTTTT. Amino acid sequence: CASSRRPGELFF.